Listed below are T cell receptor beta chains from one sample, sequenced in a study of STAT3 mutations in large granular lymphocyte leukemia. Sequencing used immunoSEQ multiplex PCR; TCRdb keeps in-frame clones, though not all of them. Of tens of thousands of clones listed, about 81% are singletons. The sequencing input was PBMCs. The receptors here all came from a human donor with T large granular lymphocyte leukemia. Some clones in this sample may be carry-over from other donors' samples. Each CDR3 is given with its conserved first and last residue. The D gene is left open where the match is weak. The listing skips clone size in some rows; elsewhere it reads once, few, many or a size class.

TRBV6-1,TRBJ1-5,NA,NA,CASTGRVDQPQHF,TGTGCCAGCACGGGCAGGGTAGATCAGCCCCAGCATTTT
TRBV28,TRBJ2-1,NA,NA,CASSNIHVGGMDEQFF,TGTGCCAGCAGTAATATCCACGTCGGGGGAATGGATGAGCAGTTCTTC
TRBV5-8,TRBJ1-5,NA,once,CASSYGRFSNQPQHF,TGTGCCAGCAGCTACGGACGTTTTAGCAATCAGCCCCAGCATTTT
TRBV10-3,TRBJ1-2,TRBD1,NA,CAISRSGTEDGYTF,TGTGCCATCAGTAGATCCGGGACAGAGGATGGCTACACCTTC
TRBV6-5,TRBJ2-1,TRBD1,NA,CASSYSTGYNEQFF,TGTGCCAGCAGTTACTCGACAGGGTACAATGAGCAGTTCTTC
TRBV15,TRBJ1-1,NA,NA,CATKYGIEYTEAFF,TGTGCCACCAAATACGGGATAGAATACACTGAAGCTTTCTTT
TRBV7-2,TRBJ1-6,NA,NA,CASSPTVNRDSPLHF,TGTGCCAGCAGCCCGACAGTAAACAGGGATTCACCCCTCCACTTT
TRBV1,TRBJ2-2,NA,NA,CTSSQASGNTGELFF,TGCACCAGCAGCCAGGCGAGCGGGAATACCGGGGAGCTGTTTTTT
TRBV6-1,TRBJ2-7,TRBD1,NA,CASDRGRYEQYF,TGTGCCAGCGACAGGGGGCGCTACGAGCAGTACTTC
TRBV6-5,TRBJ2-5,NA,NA,CASSRPQETQYF,TGTGCCAGCAGCCGACCCCAAGAGACCCAGTACTTC
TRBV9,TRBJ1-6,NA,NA,CASSAWSSYNSPLHF,TGTGCCAGCAGCGCCTGGAGCTCCTATAATTCACCCCTCCACTTT
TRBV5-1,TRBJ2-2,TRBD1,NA,CASSQSTGANTGELFF,TGCGCCAGCAGCCAATCGACAGGGGCGAACACCGGGGAGCTGTTTTTT
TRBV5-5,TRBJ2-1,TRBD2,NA,CASSRNLGGSSYNEQFF,TGTGCCAGCAGCCGCAACCTCGGGGGGAGCTCCTACAATGAGCAGTTCTTC
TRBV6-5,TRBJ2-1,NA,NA,CATRSRNEQFF,TGTGCTACAAGGTCCCGCAATGAGCAGTTCTTC
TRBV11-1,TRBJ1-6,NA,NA,CASSLSRGQNSPLHF,TGTGCCAGCAGCTTGAGCAGGGGACAAAATTCACCCCTCCACTTT
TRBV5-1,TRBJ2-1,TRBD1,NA,CASSLAPMTGGASDEQFF,TGCGCCAGCAGCTTGGCCCCCATGACAGGGGGCGCTTCTGATGAGCAGTTCTTC
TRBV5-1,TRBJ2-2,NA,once,CASSLAGQGWTGELFF,TGCGCCAGCAGCTTGGCCGGGCAGGGGTGGACCGGGGAGCTGTTTTTT
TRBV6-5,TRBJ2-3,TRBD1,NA,CASRDRVLDTQYF,TGTGCCAGCCGGGACAGGGTTTTGGATACGCAGTATTTT
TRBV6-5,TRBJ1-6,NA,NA,CASSSSPGNNSPLHF,TGTGCCAGCAGTTCCTCTCCCGGAAATAATTCACCCCTCCACTTT
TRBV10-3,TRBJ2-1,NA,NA,CAIKGLGWDEQFF,TGTGCCATCAAAGGCTTGGGCTGGGATGAGCAGTTCTTC
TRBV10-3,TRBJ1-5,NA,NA,CAITAREDQPQHF,TGTGCCATCACCGCCAGGGAGGATCAGCCCCAGCATTTT